The 2 T cell receptor beta chains given below trace back to one sample, sequenced in a study of blood T cell repertoires in COVID-19 (dated by TCRdb to the early 2020s). The library was produced with the immunoSEQ multiplex PCR assay. TCRdb carries this immuneACCESS record with in-frame sequences only. Its versions omit some clonotypes, under half of them owing to an unresolved V gene in the studies checked, with the rest unexplained. Present in this sample are roughly 300,000 clones, around four fifths of which were seen just once. The top ten clonotypes cover about 1.2% of the sample. Material: peripheral blood. These receptors came from a woman in her forties or fifties with acute or convalescent COVID-19.

The CDR3 DNA follows: TGTGCCAGCAGTTTGGGGACAGAATATCAGCCCCAGCATTTT. The encoded protein is CASSLGTEYQPQHF. The genes are TRBV28 and TRBJ1-5, with 7 bases aligning to TRBD1. The CDR3 spans 14 residues. The J segment lost 5 bases and the V segment lost 3 bases, leaving 4 bases of the junction unmatched. Per germline, CDR1 MDHEN and CDR2 SYDVKM. Complete variable domain (other parts from reference TRBV28 and TRBJ1-5): DVKVTQSSRYLVKRTGEKVFLECVQDMDHENMFWYRQDPGLGLRLIYFSYDVKMKEKGDIPEGYSVSREKKERFSLILESASTNQTSMYLCASSLGTEYQPQHFGDGTRLSIL.

This clone came up once. The genes are TRBV2 and TRBJ1-2; 7 bases fit TRBD1. Trimming at V came to 6 bases and at J to 7 bases, leaving 11 bases not matched to a gene. Germline V lookup: CDR1 SNHLY, CDR2 FYNNEI. This CDR3 comprises 14 residues. The CDR3 nucleotides are TGTGCCAGCAGGGATACAGGGGAGTTCCGTGGCTACACCTTC. This encodes CASRDTGEFRGYTF.